These T cell receptor beta chains were read from a single sample in a study of shared clonotypes between healthy human individuals. The data were produced by immunoSEQ multiplex PCR, yet TCRdb's version contains in-frame clones alone and is incomplete. The repertoire holds 2 million to 2.5 million clones, with about 92% as singletons. The specimen sequenced was naive CD4+ T cells from PBMCs. The receptor source for this set is a young man in good health. Some clones in this sample may be carry-over from other donors' samples. Each CDR3 is given with its conserved first and last residue. The order of the fields is J gene, V gene, CDR3 protein.

j_call: TRBJ2-7; v_call: TRBV6-6; cdr3_aa: CASRDGQGAYEQYF
j_call: TRBJ2-7; v_call: TRBV5-1; cdr3_aa: CASSQRTSGPNSYEQYF
j_call: TRBJ1-3; v_call: TRBV28; cdr3_aa: CASSAPRVSGNTIYF
j_call: TRBJ2-5; v_call: TRBV18; cdr3_aa: CASSRSLTEETQYF
j_call: TRBJ2-1; v_call: TRBV5-1; cdr3_aa: CASSLEPGGYNEQFF
j_call: TRBJ1-2; v_call: TRBV5-1; cdr3_aa: CASSLGGLDTSYGYTF
j_call: TRBJ2-5; v_call: TRBV19; cdr3_aa: CASSLLTSGREETQYF
j_call: TRBJ1-4; v_call: TRBV7-9; cdr3_aa: CASSLTPRANEKLFF
j_call: TRBJ2-2; v_call: TRBV7-8; cdr3_aa: CASSGAINAGELFF
j_call: TRBJ2-3; v_call: TRBV5-8; cdr3_aa: CASSSKSLAGGTDTQYF
j_call: TRBJ1-4; v_call: TRBV7-2; cdr3_aa: CASSPEGQPNEKLFF
j_call: TRBJ2-7; v_call: TRBV5-6; cdr3_aa: CASSQGTSGNFYEQYF
j_call: TRBJ2-7; v_call: TRBV2; cdr3_aa: CATAAEGGSYEQYF
j_call: TRBJ1-3; v_call: TRBV10-3; cdr3_aa: CAISESGGSGNTIYF
j_call: TRBJ1-1; v_call: TRBV27; cdr3_aa: CAAGVRGRLTEAFF
j_call: TRBJ2-1; v_call: TRBV28; cdr3_aa: CASSPLGLAIRNNEQFF
j_call: TRBJ2-2; v_call: TRBV10-3; cdr3_aa: CAISDHTGELFF
j_call: TRBJ2-2; v_call: TRBV15; cdr3_aa: CATDRGDTGELFF
j_call: TRBJ2-1; v_call: TRBV5-1; cdr3_aa: CASSFLASGLDEQFF
j_call: TRBJ2-1; v_call: TRBV6-5; cdr3_aa: CASSNGHRSRQFF
j_call: TRBJ1-1; v_call: TRBV4-2; cdr3_aa: CASSLTEIQRGDTEAFF
j_call: TRBJ2-7; v_call: TRBV28; cdr3_aa: CASSAGTASAYEQYF